The rows below give T cell receptor beta chains drawn from one sample of a study of CD8+ T cells in alopecia areata. Clones were read by immunoSEQ multiplex PCR, and TCRdb kept only the in-frame ones, dropping some. The table shows about 140,000 clones, with roughly 80% occurring only once. The specimen comprised CD8+ T cells sorted from blood, sampled at week 4, from a patient treated with tofacitinib. The receptor set was obtained from a human donor with alopecia areata. Each CDR3 is given with its conserved first and last residue. The D gene is left open where the match is weak. Where a row states a size, it is once, few, many or the class of an expanded clone; other rows omit it.

v_call: TRBV5-6
d_call: TRBD1
clone_size: -
j_call: TRBJ2-7
cdr3_aa: CASSFGTASSEQYF
cdr3_nt: TGTGCCAGCAGCTTTGGGACAGCCTCCTCCGAGCAGTACTTC

v_call: TRBV11-2
d_call: -
clone_size: -
j_call: TRBJ2-5
cdr3_aa: CASSPGLSVETQYF
cdr3_nt: TGTGCCAGCAGTCCCGGACTATCTGTGGAGACCCAGTACTTC

v_call: TRBV10-3
d_call: TRBD1
clone_size: -
j_call: TRBJ2-6
cdr3_aa: CAISDTGTGERAF
cdr3_nt: TGTGCCATCAGTGACACCGGGACAGGGGAAAGGGCTTTC

v_call: TRBV14
d_call: -
clone_size: -
j_call: TRBJ1-1
cdr3_aa: CASSHLTGRNTEAFF
cdr3_nt: TGTGCCAGCAGCCACTTGACAGGCCGGAACACTGAAGCTTTCTTT

v_call: TRBV27
d_call: -
clone_size: -
j_call: TRBJ2-7
cdr3_aa: CASSLTRGIYEQYF
cdr3_nt: TGTGCCAGCAGTTTAACAAGGGGGATTTACGAGCAGTACTTC

v_call: TRBV13
d_call: -
clone_size: -
j_call: TRBJ2-7
cdr3_aa: CASSLRVRDNEQYF
cdr3_nt: TGTGCCAGCAGCCTTAGGGTCCGGGATAACGAGCAGTACTTC

v_call: TRBV5-6
d_call: -
clone_size: few
j_call: TRBJ2-3
cdr3_aa: CASSLPGADTQYF
cdr3_nt: TGTGCCAGCAGCTTGCCAGGGGCAGATACGCAGTATTTT

v_call: TRBV7-9
d_call: -
clone_size: -
j_call: TRBJ2-2
cdr3_aa: CASSRPASGNTGELFF
cdr3_nt: TGTGCCAGCAGCCGACCGGCCAGCGGGAACACCGGGGAGCTGTTTTTT

v_call: TRBV19
d_call: TRBD1
clone_size: -
j_call: TRBJ2-6
cdr3_aa: CASSPPGQDASGANVLTF
cdr3_nt: TGTGCCAGTAGCCCTCCGGGACAGGATGCCTCTGGGGCCAACGTCCTGACTTTC

v_call: TRBV4-2
d_call: TRBD2
clone_size: -
j_call: TRBJ2-3
cdr3_aa: CASSPSSTSGLAGTDTQYF
cdr3_nt: TGTGCCAGCAGCCCGTCATCAACTAGCGGGCTAGCGGGCACAGATACGCAGTATTTT